A selection of T cell receptor beta chains follows, all from one sample in a study of metastatic and nonmetastatic thyroid tumors. TCRdb re-analyzed the PCR reads through MiXCR. The sample lists around 35,000 clones, 16% seen once, with 3% to 4% in the top ten. The sequencing sample was made of blood. These receptors were collected from a female donor with papillary thyroid cancer or a benign thyroid nodule (not recorded which). Some clones in this sample may be carry-over from other donors' samples. CDR3s include the opening cysteine and the closing phenylalanine or tryptophan. A D gene is named only where the DNA matches it firmly. Only some rows state a clone size, as once, few, many or a class for expanded clones.

D gene	clone size	J gene	V gene	CDR3 DNA	CDR3 protein
TRBD1	many	TRBJ2-7	TRBV6-1	TGTGCCAGCAGACGCTACTCACAGGGGGACTACGAGCAGTACTTC	CASRRYSQGDYEQYF
TRBD1	many	TRBJ1-1	TRBV19	TGTGCCAGTAGTATCGGCAGGGGGACTGAAGCTTTCTTT	CASSIGRGTEAFF
NA	many	TRBJ1-2	TRBV2	TGTGCCAGCAATTCTGGGGGTTACTATGGCTACACCTTC	CASNSGGYYGYTF
NA	NA	TRBJ1-2	TRBV6-1	TGTGCCAGCACTCCAGGAAATAACTATGTCTACACCTTC	CASTPGNNYVYTF
TRBD2	many	TRBJ2-7	TRBV6-1	TGTGCCAGCAGTGAAGAAACTAGCGGGTCTTACGAGCAGTACTTC	CASSEETSGSYEQYF
NA	many	TRBJ2-1	TRBV11-3	TGTGCCAGCAGCCCAGACTTCGCGGGATACCCTAATGAGCAGTTCTTC	CASSPDFAGYPNEQFF
NA	many	TRBJ2-1	TRBV20-1	TGCAGTGCTAGAGTTCGGAGGTCTGCAGGCTGCAATGAGCAGTTCTTC	CSARVRRSAGCNEQFF
NA	NA	TRBJ2-7	TRBV6-2/TRBV6-3	TGTGCCAGCAGTTACTCGATATACAGGGCTTCCTACGAGCAGTACTTC	CASSYSIYRASYEQYF
NA	many	TRBJ2-1	TRBV20-1	TGCAGTGCTAGAGCTCTCCCCACCCATGAGCAGTTCTTC	CSARALPTHEQFF
NA	few	TRBJ1-5	TRBV6-1	TGTGCCAGCAGAACCCAGGGGCTTCAGCCACAACATTTT	CASRTQGLQPQHF
NA	many	TRBJ1-5	TRBV13	TGTGCCAGCAGCTTACAGGGACCGGATCAGCCCCAGCATTTT	CASSLQGPDQPQHF
NA	few	TRBJ1-5	TRBV6-1	TGTGCCAGCAGTGATGCTAGGCCCCAGCATTTT	CASSDARPQHF
NA	NA	TRBJ2-1	TRBV20-1	TGCAGTGCTAGCTTGGAAGGGGGTGCCTACAATGAGCAGTTCTTC	CSASLEGGAYNEQFF
NA	NA	TRBJ2-2	TRBV6-6	TGTGCCAGCAGTTACGGGGGCAGCGTGGGGTCCGACACCTGGGAGCTGTTTTTT	CASSYGGSVGSDTWELFF
NA	many	TRBJ2-7	TRBV7-8	TGTGCCAGCAGCCCGCGACCCGGGGTAGGGCAGTACTTC	CASSPRPGVGQYF
TRBD1	medium-sized	TRBJ2-7	TRBV28	TGTGCCAGCAGTTTGTCCGGACAGGGGTCCAACGAGCAGTACTTC	CASSLSGQGSNEQYF
NA	many	TRBJ2-1	TRBV20-1	TGCAGTGCAGTTAGCGGAAACTACAATGAGCAGTTCTTC	CSAVSGNYNEQFF
TRBD2	NA	TRBJ2-1	TRBV11-2	TGTGCCAGCAGCTCAACTAGCGGGAGTAAAACTGAGCAGTTCTTC	CASSSTSGSKTEQFF
NA	once	TRBJ1-2	TRBV30	TGTGCCTGGAGCGGGGATGAACATGGCTACACCTTC	CAWSGDEHGYTF
NA	many	TRBJ2-4	TRBV28	TGTGCCAGCACCCCCGGCAGGCAAAACATTCAGTACTTC	CASTPGRQNIQYF
NA	NA	TRBJ2-3	TRBV5-1	TGCGCCAGCAGCTCCCAGGGCGGATCTAGCAGAGATACGCAGTTTTTT	CASSSQGGSSRDTQFF
NA	many	TRBJ2-5	TRBV13	TGTGCCAGCAGCTTAAGGCCTGCGGGCCCTCAAGAGACCCAGTACTTC	CASSLRPAGPQETQYF
TRBD2	NA	TRBJ2-7	TRBV5-1	TGCGCCAGCAGCTACGGGACTAGCGGGAGTGGGGGTCCTAACGAGCAGTACTTC	CASSYGTSGSGGPNEQYF
TRBD1	many	TRBJ2-7	TRBV7-8	TGTGCCAGCAGCTTCCGGGACAGGGGCTACGAGCAGTACTTC	CASSFRDRGYEQYF
TRBD2	NA	TRBJ2-2	TRBV3-1	TGTGCCAGCAGCCAAGGCGTAGCGGGAGCGAGGGGCGGGGAGCTGTTTTTT	CASSQGVAGARGGELFF
NA	many	TRBJ1-1	TRBV19	TGTGCCAGTAGCCGCCGCCCTCGGACGACGGGTGTGAACACTGAAGCTTTCTTT	CASSRRPRTTGVNTEAFF
NA	few	TRBJ1-3	TRBV2	TGTACCAGCAGTGTTGAAGGAACTGTAAACACCATATATTTT	CTSSVEGTVNTIYF
TRBD1	NA	TRBJ1-5	TRBV6-6	TGTGCCAGCAGCGTAGGACCGGGGACAGGGTTCAGTGGTCAGCCCCAGCATTTT	CASSVGPGTGFSGQPQHF
TRBD2	many	TRBJ2-2	TRBV19	TGTGCCAGTAGGCCAGCGGGAGGGCCTGCCGGGGAGCTGTTTTTT	CASRPAGGPAGELFF
NA	many	TRBJ2-1	TRBV4-1	TGCGCCAGCAGCCACCAGGGGGACTGGCCGGATGAGCAGTTCTTC	CASSHQGDWPDEQFF
NA	many	TRBJ1-2	TRBV19	TGTGCCAGTACTCGACAGAACTATGGCTACACCTTC	CASTRQNYGYTF
TRBD1	many	TRBJ2-7	TRBV11-2	TGTGCCAGCAGCTTAGCCCAGGGGGAAACCTACGAGCAGTACTTC	CASSLAQGETYEQYF
NA	many	TRBJ2-3	TRBV29-1	TGCAGCGTTGATAGGGGGAGTAGCGCAGATACGCAGTATTTT	CSVDRGSSADTQYF
TRBD1	many	TRBJ1-5	TRBV20-1	TGCAGTGCTAGAGCAGGGAGACAGGGGGTCTTTGGGGGTCAGCCCCAGCATTTT	CSARAGRQGVFGGQPQHF
NA	many	TRBJ1-2	TRBV27	TGTGCCAGCAGTTCAGTGGGGCCGACTAACTATGGCTACACCTTC	CASSSVGPTNYGYTF
TRBD2	many	TRBJ2-5	TRBV13	TGTGCCAGCAGCTTAGGACTAGCGGGAGGGCGGCAAGAGACCCAGTACTTC	CASSLGLAGGRQETQYF
NA	many	TRBJ2-7	TRBV28	TGTGCCAGCAGTTCCGCTTACGAGCAGTACTTC	CASSSAYEQYF
TRBD2	many	TRBJ2-6	TRBV7-3	TGTGCCAGCAGCCTATTTAAACTAGCGGCGAGCTCTGGGGCCAACGTCCTGACTTTC	CASSLFKLAASSGANVLTF
NA	NA	TRBJ2-1	TRBV5-6	TGTGCCAGCAGCGGTACAGGGCCGAGCTCCTACAATGAGCAGTTCTTC	CASSGTGPSSYNEQFF
NA	many	TRBJ2-1	TRBV18	TGTGCCAGCTCACCGGGGGCAGGGGACGGGGAGCAGTTCTTC	CASSPGAGDGEQFF
NA	many	TRBJ1-2	TRBV5-4	TGTGCCAGCAGCGCTAGAGGAGGCTACACCTTC	CASSARGGYTF
TRBD1	many	TRBJ2-1	TRBV7-2	TGTGCCAGCAGCTCCCGGGACAGCAGTTCTAAAATCTACAATGAGCAGTTCTTC	CASSSRDSSSKIYNEQFF
TRBD1	NA	TRBJ1-6	TRBV5-1	TGCGCCAGCAGGACAGGGTATAATTCACCCCTCCACTTT	CASRTGYNSPLHF
TRBD2	few	TRBJ2-1	TRBV6-2/TRBV6-3	TGTGCCAGCAGTTTGGGGACGGGAGGGCCTTACAATGAGCAGTTCTTC	CASSLGTGGPYNEQFF
TRBD1	many	TRBJ2-2	TRBV6-4	TGTGCCAGCAGTGACTCGACAGGGGGCACCGGGGAGCTGTTTTTT	CASSDSTGGTGELFF
NA	many	TRBJ2-1	TRBV6-2/TRBV6-3	TGTGCCAGCAGCCGCCTAGGGAATGAGCAGTTCTTC	CASSRLGNEQFF
NA	many	TRBJ2-2	TRBV2	TGTGCCAGCTGGAGGGGTGGAACCGGGGAGCTGTTTTTT	CASWRGGTGELFF
TRBD2	many	TRBJ2-5	TRBV27	TGTGCCAGCAGCGGACTAGCGGGAGCTTGGGAGACCCAGTACTTC	CASSGLAGAWETQYF
NA	many	TRBJ2-5	TRBV20-1	TGCAGTGCTAGGGGCCCAGTAGAGACCCAGTACTTC	CSARGPVETQYF
NA	medium-sized	TRBJ2-7	TRBV28	TGTGCCAGCCTCAGTCAGGGCGTCGGTGCCTCCTACGAGCAGTACTTC	CASLSQGVGASYEQYF
TRBD2	many	TRBJ2-2	TRBV4-2	TGTGCCAGCAGCCAAGATCGGCGGGAGGGCGGGAACACCGGGGAGCTGTTTTTT	CASSQDRREGGNTGELFF
NA	many	TRBJ1-5	TRBV6-2/TRBV6-3	TGTGCCAGCAGTTACGGGGAAGGGGTGAGTCAGCCCCAGCATTTT	CASSYGEGVSQPQHF
NA	once	TRBJ2-7	TRBV3-1	TGTGCCAGCAGCCAATGGATAGGGCGGGAGCAGTACTTC	CASSQWIGREQYF
NA	many	TRBJ1-5	TRBV4-1	TGCGCCAGCAGCCAGACTATGGATCCTCAGCCCCAGCATTTT	CASSQTMDPQPQHF